The 9 T cell receptor beta chains given below trace back to one sample, sequenced in a study of blood T cell repertoires in COVID-19. Method: immunoSEQ multiplex PCR; TCRdb's copy keeps in-frame clones and lacks some. The table lists roughly 120,000 clones, more than 80% of them singletons. The sample was peripheral blood. These receptors were collected from a woman older than 75 with COVID-19, enrolled during active disease.

The chain combines TRBV20-1 with TRBJ1-2; D call uncertain. With 3 bases removed from V and 4 bases from J, the gap between germline ends came to 9 bases. Germline-derived CDR1 and CDR2 are DFQATT and SNEGSKA (reference sequence). CDR3 length: 12 residues. The CDR3 DNA reads as TGCAGTGCTAGTCATCGAGTCTATGGCTACACCTTC. Amino acid sequence: CSASHRVYGYTF.

The rearrangement links TRBV28 to TRBJ1-6, with TRBD1 matching over 8 bases. There are 17 residues in the CDR3. Germline V lookup: CDR1 MDHEN, CDR2 SYDVKM. V was clipped by 4 bases and J by 9 bases; unmatched bases: 14. For the CDR3, the DNA is TGTGCCAGCAGTTCCTTCCGAACCGGGACAGGCACTTCACCCCTCCACTTT. It codes for CASSSFRTGTGTSPLHF.

The chain couples TRBV7-9 to TRBJ2-3, with 8 nucleotides matching TRBD2. CDR1 is SEHNR and CDR2 is FQNEAQ in the germline V gene (reference sequence). The CDR3 is made up of 15 amino acids. J gave up 2 bases and V 5 bases, and 6 bases lay outside the gene matches. The CDR3 here is CASSLGSGITDTQYF. The CDR3 coding sequence is TGTGCCAGCAGCCTAGGTAGCGGGATCACAGATACGCAGTATTTT. The variable domain in full, completed from reference TRBV7-9 and TRBJ2-3, reads DTGVSQNPRHKITKRGQNVTFRCDPISEHNRLYWYRQTLGQGPEFLTYFQNEAQLEKSRLLSDRFSAERPKGSFSTLEIQRTEQGDSAMYLCASSLGSGITDTQYFGPGTRLTVL.

This chain uses TRBV12-3 or TRBV12-4 with TRBJ2-7; maybe TRBD2 (5 bases). The CDR3 spans 13 residues. V lost 5 bases and J 3 bases, leaving 11 bases between the germline ends. CDR3 amino acids: CASSLRTGYEQYF. As DNA, the CDR3 is TGTGCCAGCAGTCTTCGGACTGGCTACGAGCAGTACTTC.

The chain joins TRBV12-3 or TRBV12-4 to TRBJ1-2; TRBD1 matches at 7 bases. V trimming: 5 bases; J trimming: 6 bases; junction bases outside the gene matches: 3. This CDR3 spans 12 amino acids. The CDR3 spells CASSKGTDGYTF. DNA of the CDR3: TGTGCCAGCAGTAAGGGGACAGATGGCTACACCTTC.

The chain uses TRBV5-1 and TRBJ2-3; 14 bases agree with TRBD2. The junction had 3 bases not matched to a gene; V was cut back by 2 bases and J by 4 bases. CDR1 is SGHRS, CDR2 YFSETQ, per germline. This CDR3 has 16 amino acids. Here the CDR3 DNA reads TGCGCCAGCAGCTTAGGACTAGCGGGAGGCGCAGATACGCAGTATTTT. It codes for CASSLGLAGGADTQYF. Combining the CDR3 with reference TRBV5-1 and TRBJ2-3 gives the whole variable domain KAGVTQTPRYLIKTRGQQVTLSCSPISGHRSVSWYQQTPGQGLQFLFEYFSETQRNKGNFPGRFSGRQFSNSRSEMNVSTLELGDSALYLCASSLGLAGGADTQYFGPGTRLTVL.

V usage is TRBV19 and J usage is TRBJ1-1, with 8 positions matching TRBD1. This CDR3 is 16 amino acids long. The trim removed 4 bases at V and 5 bases at J, leaving 12 bases unmatched. Germline assignment: CDR1 LNHDA and CDR2 SQIVND (reference sequence). DNA for the CDR3: TGTGCCAGTAGTACGCGGACAGGGAGGGTAAGGACTGAAGCTTTCTTT. It codes for CASSTRTGRVRTEAFF.

This clone was seen once. V and J are TRBV9 and TRBJ1-6, with 8 bases lining up with TRBD1. Germline CDR1 is SGDLS and CDR2 is YYNGEE. The CDR3 covers 15 residues. Trimming at V came to 0 bases and at J to 9 bases, leaving 5 bases not matched to a gene. DNA for the CDR3: TGTGCCAGCAGCGTAGGGGACAGGAGCCCTTCACCCCTCCACTTT. This gives the protein CASSVGDRSPSPLHF.

This chain links TRBV6-2 or TRBV6-3 with TRBJ1-5; D remains ambiguous. This CDR3 is 17 amino acids long. V was trimmed by 0 bases and J by 2 bases, leaving 14 bases between them. CDR1 is MNHEY and CDR2 is SVGEGT in the germline V gene. The CDR3 coding sequence is TGTGCCAGCAGTTACTCGTCGGCCAGGCGCGGCAATCAGCCCCAGCATTTT. This codes for CASSYSSARRGNQPQHF.